The 8 T cell receptor beta chains below were found in one sample sequenced in a study of T cells in tuberculosis. Only in-frame clones appear in the TCRdb table, and some are missing; sequencing was by immunoSEQ multiplex PCR. Among tens of thousands of clones listed, approximately 90% were seen once. The specimen sequenced was PBMCs. The receptors originated from a donor aged 5 to 30 with latent tuberculosis or without tuberculosis infection.

The CDR3: CSVGMLAGGWDTQYF. CDR3 DNA sequence: TGCAGCGTTGGGATGCTAGCGGGGGGATGGGATACGCAGTATTTT. The rearrangement links TRBV29-1 to TRBJ2-3, with 11 bases that match TRBD2. The CDR3 runs to 15 residues. Losses at the gene ends were 4 bases for V and 6 bases for J; bases not matched to a gene: 9. Germline values: CDR1 SQVTM, CDR2 ANQGSEA.

This sequence joins TRBV12-1 and TRBJ2-5; TRBD2 is the table's D call, not checked against the DNA. TRBV12-1 represents a pseudogene. The CDR3 sequence is 18 residues long. The CDR3 protein is CASSFRVAGGLYQETQYF. The DNA for the CDR3 is TGTGCCAGCAGCTTTAGGGTAGCGGGGGGCTTGTACCAAGAGACCCAGTACTTC.

The chain has TRBV2 and TRBJ1-6, with 9 positions matching TRBD1. V lost 7 bases, J lost 6 bases, and 7 bases stayed unmatched. The germline V gene encodes CDR1 SNHLY and CDR2 FYNNEI. CDR3 length equals 15 residues. DNA of the CDR3: TGTGCCAGCACGTCCGCGACAGGGGGTAATTCACCCCTCCACTTT. The encoded protein is CASTSATGGNSPLHF.

The gene calls are TRBV6-1 and TRBJ1-5; D is ambiguous. Per germline, CDR1 MNHNS and CDR2 SASEGT. Trimming removed 0 bases at V and 0 bases at J, with 12 bases between. The CDR3 consists of 17 residues. CDR3 loop: CASSEAEQIYSNQPQHF. As DNA, the CDR3 is TGTGCCAGCAGTGAAGCGGAGCAGATTTATAGCAATCAGCCCCAGCATTTT.

The chain links TRBV11-2 to TRBJ1-6, with D hard to call. From germline, CDR1 is SGHAT and CDR2 FQNNGV. Trimming stripped 1 base from V and 3 bases from J, with 16 bases between. The length of the CDR3 is 18 residues. The CDR3 region is CASSLVLFDLNYNSPLHF. In DNA, the CDR3 is TGTGCCAGCAGCTTAGTTTTGTTCGACTTAAACTATAATTCACCCCTCCACTTT.

This chain uses TRBV28 with TRBJ2-5; the D is unclear. V lost 6 bases and J lost 7, with 12 bases in between. The germline V gene encodes CDR1 MDHEN and CDR2 SYDVKM. The CDR3 is made up of 12 amino acids. CDR3 coding DNA: TGTGCCAGCAGACAAACAATAAGGACCCAGTACTTC. It is translated as CASRQTIRTQYF.

The rearrangement uses TRBV6-4 and TRBJ2-1; D might be TRBD1 (6 bases). The CDR3 totals 15 residues. Trimming pared 3 bases from V and 2 bases from J, leaving 11 bases between. Germline V CDR1 and CDR2: MRHNA, SNTAGT. The CDR3 DNA reads as TGTGCCAGCAGTGAAGCGGCAGGGGCCTACAATGAGCAGTTCTTC. Residues: CASSEAAGAYNEQFF.

This rearrangement joins TRBV29-1 to TRBJ2-2, with D possibly TRBD2 on 6 matching bases. This CDR3 region has 15 residues. Germline CDR1 reads SQVTM; CDR2 reads ANQGSEA. V was clipped by 1 base and J by 5 bases, with 14 bases between them. CDR3 in amino acids: CSVEVGEGGTGELFF. Here the CDR3 DNA reads TGCAGCGTTGAAGTTGGCGAGGGAGGAACCGGGGAGCTGTTTTTT.